Each of the 26 T cell receptor beta chains below was sequenced from the same sample in a study of CD8+ T cells in alopecia areata. cDNA serving as the sequencing template came from extracted, reverse transcribed RNA. The assay was immunoSEQ multiplex PCR, and TCRdb's table has in-frame clones only and misses some. In the table there are around 140,000 clones, around 49% of which are singletons. The sample here was CD8+ T cells sorted from blood, taken at week 0. The receptors here all came from a human donor with alopecia areata.

J is TRBJ1-2 and V is TRBV6-5; D not resolved. V gave up 5 bases and J gave up 3 bases, with 10 bases separating them. Germline CDR1 MNHEY, CDR2 SVGAGI. This CDR3 is built from 13 residues. CDR3 DNA sequence: TGTGCCAGCAGTCAGGCCCTTTACTATGGCTACACCTTC. Residues: CASSQALYYGYTF.

This clone has just a few counts. V is TRBV11-2 and J is TRBJ2-1, with D tentatively TRBD1 (6 bases). CDR1 and CDR2 from the germline V gene are SGHAT and FQNNGV. The CDR3 spans 16 residues. Trimming pared 4 bases from V and 7 bases from J, leaving 20 bases between. CDR3 nucleotide sequence: TGTGCCAGCAGCTCCCTAACAGGGATCCTTGAGAATGAGCAGTTCTTC. This encodes CASSSLTGILENEQFF. Complete variable domain (other parts from reference TRBV11-2 and TRBJ2-1): EAGVAQSPRYKIIEKRQSVAFWCNPISGHATLYWYQQILGQGPKLLIQFQNNGVVDDSQLPKDRFSAERLKGVDSTLKIQPAKLEDSAVYLCASSSLTGILENEQFFGPGTRLTVL.

This clone was recorded a few times. The V and J genes are TRBV11-2 and TRBJ2-2; D is ambiguous. The V gene's germline CDR1 is SGHAT and CDR2 FQNNGV. V dropped 3 bases and J dropped 7 bases, with 12 bases sitting between them. CDR3 length equals 14 residues. As DNA, the CDR3 is TGTGCCAGCAGCTTGCCCGTGGGGAACGGGGAGCTGTTTTTT. Its protein is CASSLPVGNGELFF. The whole variable domain, filled in from reference TRBV11-2 and TRBJ2-2, reads EAGVAQSPRYKIIEKRQSVAFWCNPISGHATLYWYQQILGQGPKLLIQFQNNGVVDDSQLPKDRFSAERLKGVDSTLKIQPAKLEDSAVYLCASSLPVGNGELFFGEGSRLTVL.

This clone was seen a handful of times. The gene calls are TRBV6-5 and TRBJ1-4; D not resolved. The germline V gene encodes CDR1 MNHEY and CDR2 SVGAGI. Trimming left V 5 bases short and J 6 bases short, with 4 bases between. This CDR3 spans 11 amino acids. The CDR3 nucleotides read TGTGCCAGCAGTCGGGATGAAAAACTGTTTTTT. It codes for CASSRDEKLFF.

The V gene is TRBV7-9, the J gene TRBJ2-5; D uncertain. The germline CDR1 and CDR2 sequences are SEHNR and FQNEAQ (reference sequence). Trimming cost V 1 base and J 3 bases, with 9 bases left between them. CDR3 length: 14 amino acids. The CDR3 region is CASSLVRTKETQYF. As DNA, the CDR3 is TGTGCCAGCAGCTTAGTTCGGACGAAAGAGACCCAGTACTTC.

The CDR3 loop reads CSVWRGDSYEQYF. The CDR3 region has the DNA TGCAGCGTTTGGCGGGGGGACTCCTACGAGCAGTACTTC. This rearrangement joins TRBV29-1 to TRBJ2-7; 8 bases agree with TRBD2. J gave up 0 bases and V 5 bases, and 3 bases lay outside the gene matches. The CDR3 has 13 residues. Germline V lookup: CDR1 SQVTM, CDR2 ANQGSEA.

This chain connects TRBV15 to TRBJ2-7; possibly TRBD2 for D (5 bases). Trimming took off 4 bases at V and 3 bases at J, with 10 bases between the two ends. The CDR3 extends over 13 amino acids. Germline V gives CDR1 LNHNV, CDR2 YYDKDF (reference sequence). CDR3: CATSKTEGYEQYF. As DNA, the CDR3 is TGTGCCACCAGCAAAACAGAGGGCTACGAGCAGTACTTC. The full variable domain, completed using reference TRBV15 and TRBJ2-7, is DAMVIQNPRYQVTQFGKPVTLSCSQTLNHNVMYWYQQKSSQAPKLLFHYYDKDFNNEADTPDNFQSRRPNTSFCFLDIRSPGLGDTAMYLCATSKTEGYEQYFGPGTRLTVT.

In its sample, this clone was seen a few times. The chain is built from TRBV18 and TRBJ1-1, with a possible D match to TRBD1 (5 bases). V was shortened by 8 bases and J by 10 bases, with 17 bases between the two germline ends. CDR1 and CDR2 from the germline V gene are KGHSH and LQKENI. This CDR3 comprises 12 residues. CDR3 sequence reads: CASPHGGAGAFF. CDR3 coding DNA: TGTGCCAGCCCACACGGAGGGGCGGGAGCTTTCTTT.

The chain has TRBV5-6 and TRBJ1-1; D gene unclear. Trimming removed 4 bases from V and 5 bases from J, with 6 bases in between. The germline V gene has CDR1 SGHDT and CDR2 YYEEEE. The CDR3 has 11 amino acids. CDR3: CASSGGTEAFF. In DNA, the CDR3 is TGTGCCAGCAGCGGTGGGACTGAAGCTTTCTTT.

The CDR3 region is CASSDGEQYF. The CDR3 coding sequence is TGTGCCAGCAGTGACGGGGAGCAGTACTTC. The chain combines TRBV6-1 with TRBJ2-7, with unresolved D. Trimming took off 3 bases at V and 7 bases at J, with 4 bases between the two ends. CDR1 is MNHNS and CDR2 is SASEGT in the germline V gene. The CDR3 has 10 residues.

This clone was seen a few times. The genes are TRBV7-9 and TRBJ2-7; D possibly uses TRBD1 or TRBD2 (5 bases each). There are 15 residues in the CDR3. Germline CDR1 is SEHNR and CDR2 is FQNEAQ (reference sequence). The V and J ends lost 1 base and 0 bases respectively, with 10 bases between them. This chain's CDR3 is CASSLVEGNSYEQYF. In nucleotides, the CDR3 is TGTGCCAGCAGCTTAGTTGAGGGGAACTCCTACGAGCAGTACTTC.

The V gene is TRBV7-3, the J gene TRBJ2-7, with D perhaps matching TRBD2 (5 bases). The CDR3 sequence is 13 residues long. Trimming took off 5 bases at V and 1 base at J, with 9 bases between the two ends. Germline CDR1 is SGHTA and CDR2 is FQGTGA. CDR3 sequence (DNA): TGTGCCAGCAGCGAGGGCCAGTCCTACGAGCAGTACTTC. Its translation is CASSEGQSYEQYF.

In DNA form, the CDR3 reads TGTGCCAGCAGCCCCTCGACCGGACAGGTGACCTATGGCTACACCTTC. As protein: CASSPSTGQVTYGYTF. The rearrangement links TRBV27 to TRBJ1-2; 7 bases match TRBD1. The length of the CDR3 is 16 residues. V was clipped by 6 bases and J by 4 bases; unmatched bases: 14. Germline V gives CDR1 MNHEY, CDR2 SMNVEV (reference sequence).

V gene TRBV27 combines with J gene TRBJ1-1; D remains unclear. V was trimmed by 3 bases and J by 3 bases, leaving 8 bases between them. The CDR3 has 13 amino acids. Germline assignment: CDR1 MNHEY and CDR2 SMNVEV (reference sequence). The CDR3 coding sequence is TGTGCCAGCAGTTTTACAGCCCACACTGAAGCTTTCTTT. This codes for CASSFTAHTEAFF.

The chain couples TRBV2 to TRBJ1-5, with D maybe TRBD1 (5 bases). V was cut by 3 bases and J by 3 bases, with 9 bases left in between. Germline V gives CDR1 SNHLY, CDR2 FYNNEI. The CDR3 spans 14 residues. The CDR3 loop is CASSEGGPNQPQHF. DNA for the CDR3: TGTGCCAGCAGTGAGGGGGGTCCCAATCAGCCCCAGCATTTT.

The rearrangement joins TRBV13 to TRBJ2-2; D gene ambiguous. The V end lost 1 base, the J end lost 3 bases, and 0 bases lay between the germline ends. Germline loops: CDR1 PRHDT, CDR2 FYEKMQ (reference sequence). The CDR3 consists of 12 residues. CDR3 coding DNA: TGTGCCAGCAGCTTAGACACCGGGGAGCTGTTTTTT. Its protein is CASSLDTGELFF. Full variable domain (rest looked up from reference TRBV13 and TRBJ2-2): AAGVIQSPRHLIKEKRETATLKCYPIPRHDTVYWYQQGPGQDPQFLISFYEKMQSDKGSIPDRFSAQQFSDYHSELNMSSLELGDSALYFCASSLDTGELFFGEGSRLTVL.

With respect to this clone: One end of the junction does not line up with germline, which may come from a read error. The chain combines TRBV5-6 with TRBJ1-2; a weak D match, TRBD1 (6 bases). Per the germline V gene, CDR1 is SGHDT and CDR2 is YYEEEE. The CDR3 is 11 residues long. CDR3: CASGEGVSPLF. The CDR3 region has the DNA TGTGCCAGCGGGGAGGGGGTTTCACCTCTCTTC.

The chain has TRBV6-6 and TRBJ1-5, with D tentatively TRBD1 (5 bases). CDR1 and CDR2 (germline): MNHNY, SVGAGI (reference sequence). The CDR3 is 15 amino acids. V lost 7 bases and J 3 bases, leaving 16 bases between the germline ends. CDR3 in DNA: TGTGCCAGCACGCTAACCGTAGGGGACAATCAGCCCCAGCATTTT. Translated: CASTLTVGDNQPQHF.

The chain recombines TRBV29-1 with TRBJ2-7; D is unresolved. The CDR3 totals 14 residues. Per the germline V gene, CDR1 is SQVTM and CDR2 is ANQGSEA. The V and J ends lost 1 base and 3 bases respectively, with 13 bases between them. CDR3 sequence: CSVEGPGPDYEQYF. In DNA, the CDR3 is TGCAGCGTTGAAGGCCCCGGACCAGACTACGAGCAGTACTTC.

The genes are TRBV6-6 and TRBJ2-7; no definite D call. CDR1 is MNHNY, CDR2 SVGAGI, per germline (reference sequence). This CDR3 is built from 11 residues. The V and J ends lost 5 bases and 4 bases respectively, with 6 bases between them. The CDR3 sequence is CASSPQYEQYF. CDR3 in DNA: TGTGCCAGCAGTCCGCAGTACGAGCAGTACTTC.

This chain links TRBV13 with TRBJ2-5; 10 bases are shared with TRBD2. Germline values: CDR1 PRHDT, CDR2 FYEKMQ (reference sequence). Losses at the gene ends were 5 bases for V and 1 base for J; bases not matched to a gene: 4. The CDR3 spans 15 residues. The CDR3 region is CASSTSGALQETQYF. The CDR3 bases are TGTGCCAGCAGCACTAGCGGGGCCCTCCAAGAGACCCAGTACTTC. The full variable domain, rest sourced from reference TRBV13 and TRBJ2-5, is AAGVIQSPRHLIKEKRETATLKCYPIPRHDTVYWYQQGPGQDPQFLISFYEKMQSDKGSIPDRFSAQQFSDYHSELNMSSLELGDSALYFCASSTSGALQETQYFGPGTRLLVL.

This clone was picked up one time. The rearrangement links TRBV29-1 to TRBJ2-3; 9 bases line up with TRBD2. The CDR3 totals 15 residues. The V gene's germline CDR1 is SQVTM and CDR2 ANQGSEA. The V segment lost 5 bases and the J segment 4 bases; nucleotides outside the gene matches: 10. The CDR3, as DNA: TGCAGCGTTTTGAGCGGGGGGAGAGGGGCAGATACGCAGTATTTT. This encodes CSVLSGGRGADTQYF.

The rearrangement links TRBV7-9 to TRBJ1-1, with D hard to call. The germline CDR1 and CDR2 sequences are SEHNR and FQNEAQ (reference sequence). Trimming pared 3 bases from V and 4 bases from J, leaving 9 bases between. The CDR3 has 13 residues. CDR3 protein: CASSLVGATEAFF. CDR3 sequence (DNA): TGTGCCAGCAGCTTGGTGGGCGCCACTGAAGCTTTCTTT.

In its sample, this clone was seen a few times. The chain couples TRBV19 to TRBJ1-5; no reliable D call. In germline, CDR1 is LNHDA, CDR2 SQIVND (reference sequence). V lost 7 bases, J lost 0 bases, and 10 bases lay in between. The CDR3 is 14 residues long. The CDR3 nucleotides are TGTGCCAGTATGGTTAGGGATAGCAATCAGCCCCAGCATTTT. Its protein product is CASMVRDSNQPQHF. The full variable domain, in which reference TRBV19 and TRBJ1-5 provide the parts outside the CDR3, is DGGITQSPKYLFRKEGQNVTLSCEQNLNHDAMYWYRQDPGQGLRLIYYSQIVNDFQKGDIAEGYSVSREKKESFPLTVTSAQKNPTAFYLCASMVRDSNQPQHFGDGTRLSIL.

The J gene is TRBJ2-1, the V gene TRBV2, with 7 bases matching TRBD2. V lost 8 bases and J lost 1; bases outside the gene matches: 5. Per germline, CDR1 SNHLY and CDR2 FYNNEI. The CDR3 is 14 residues long. The CDR3 loop reads CASLPSGSYNEQFF. CDR3 nucleotide sequence: TGTGCCAGCCTCCCTAGCGGATCCTACAATGAGCAGTTCTTC.

This sequence joins TRBV5-1 and TRBJ2-3; a possible D gene is TRBD1 (5 bases). The CDR3 runs 17 residues. CDR1 SGHRS and CDR2 YFSETQ come from the germline V gene. The V and J ends lost 0 bases and 6 bases respectively, with 20 bases between them. CDR3 residues: CASSLEKGHRVRDTQYF. As DNA, the CDR3 is TGCGCCAGCAGCTTGGAAAAAGGACACCGAGTTAGGGATACGCAGTATTTT. Full variable domain (remainder filled in from reference TRBV5-1 and TRBJ2-3): KAGVTQTPRYLIKTRGQQVTLSCSPISGHRSVSWYQQTPGQGLQFLFEYFSETQRNKGNFPGRFSGRQFSNSRSEMNVSTLELGDSALYLCASSLEKGHRVRDTQYFGPGTRLTVL.